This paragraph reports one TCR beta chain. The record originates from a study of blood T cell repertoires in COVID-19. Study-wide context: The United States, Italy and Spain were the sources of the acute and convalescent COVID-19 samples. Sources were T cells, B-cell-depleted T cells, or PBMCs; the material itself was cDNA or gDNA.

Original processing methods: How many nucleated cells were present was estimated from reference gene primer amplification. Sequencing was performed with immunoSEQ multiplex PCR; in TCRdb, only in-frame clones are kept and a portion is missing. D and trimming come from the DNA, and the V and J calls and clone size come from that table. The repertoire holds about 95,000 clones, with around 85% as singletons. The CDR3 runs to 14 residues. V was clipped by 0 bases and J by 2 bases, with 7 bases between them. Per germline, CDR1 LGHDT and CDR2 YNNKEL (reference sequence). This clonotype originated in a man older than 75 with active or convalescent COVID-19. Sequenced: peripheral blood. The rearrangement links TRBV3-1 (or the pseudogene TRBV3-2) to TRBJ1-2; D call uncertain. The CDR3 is CASSQEARNYGYTF. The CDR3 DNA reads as TGTGCCAGCAGCCAAGAGGCCAGGAACTATGGCTACACCTTC.